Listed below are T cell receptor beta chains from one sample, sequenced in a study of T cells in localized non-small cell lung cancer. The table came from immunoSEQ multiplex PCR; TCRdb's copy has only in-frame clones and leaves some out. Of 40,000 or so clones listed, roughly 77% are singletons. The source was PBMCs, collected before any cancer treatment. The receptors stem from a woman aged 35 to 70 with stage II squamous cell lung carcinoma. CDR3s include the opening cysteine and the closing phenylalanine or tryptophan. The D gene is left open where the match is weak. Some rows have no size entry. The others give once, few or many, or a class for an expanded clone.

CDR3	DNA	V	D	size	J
CSVEKGEGTDTQYF	TGCAGCGTTGAGAAGGGGGAGGGCACAGATACGCAGTATTTT	TRBV29-1	-	-	TRBJ2-3
CASSIYLSAPKETQYF	TGTGCCAGCAGCATCTATTTGTCCGCTCCAAAAGAGACCCAGTACTTC	TRBV5-4	-	-	TRBJ2-5
CASSQRGAVTGELFF	TGTGCCAGCAGCCAACGGGGGGCGGTCACCGGGGAGCTGTTTTTT	TRBV4-2	-	-	TRBJ2-2
CASSLAGHADEQYF	TGTGCCAGCAGCTTAGCGGGACACGCTGATGAGCAGTACTTC	TRBV7-9	-	-	TRBJ2-7
CASSLGTSENTQYF	TGTGCCAGCAGCTTGGGGACTAGTGAAAATACGCAGTATTTT	TRBV7-8	TRBD2	-	TRBJ2-3
CASSPSGSFVLETQYF	TGTGCCAGCAGCCCTAGCGGGAGCTTTGTTTTGGAGACCCAGTACTTC	TRBV14	TRBD2	-	TRBJ2-5
CASSMGLAGVGEQYF	TGTGCCAGCAGCATGGGACTAGCGGGAGTCGGTGAGCAGTACTTC	TRBV11-3	TRBD2	-	TRBJ2-7
CASSDCNPGQTYEQYF	TGTGCCAGCAGTGACTGCAACCCGGGACAGACCTACGAGCAGTACTTC	TRBV6-4	TRBD1	-	TRBJ2-7
CASSSNQQGTDTQYF	TGTGCCAGCAGCTCTAATCAACAGGGGACAGATACGCAGTATTTT	TRBV5-4	TRBD1	-	TRBJ2-3
CASSFSANQETQYF	TGTGCCAGCAGCTTCAGCGCAAATCAAGAGACCCAGTACTTC	TRBV7-6	-	-	TRBJ2-5
CASSDAGTSRPQHF	TGTGCCAGCAGTGATGCCGGGACCTCCCGGCCCCAGCATTTT	TRBV6-1	-	few	TRBJ1-5
CASSVGTVTDTQYF	TGTGCCAGCAGCGTAGGTACGGTCACAGATACGCAGTATTTT	TRBV9	-	-	TRBJ2-3
CASSPLPGSGTGELFF	TGTGCCAGCAGTCCCTTACCAGGGAGCGGCACCGGGGAGCTGTTTTTT	TRBV27	-	few	TRBJ2-2
CASSPPGGPGTQYF	TGTGCCAGCAGCCCCCCCGGGGGCCCTGGGACCCAGTACTTC	TRBV7-2	-	-	TRBJ2-5
CASSYSGASTEAFF	TGTGCCAGCAGTTACTCGGGGGCCAGCACTGAAGCTTTCTTT	TRBV6-6	-	-	TRBJ1-1
CASRPEGQGGNEQFF	TGTGCCAGTAGGCCCGAGGGACAGGGGGGGAATGAGCAGTTCTTC	TRBV19	TRBD1	-	TRBJ2-1
CASRDSTDTQYF	TGTGCCAGTAGGGACAGCACAGATACGCAGTATTTT	TRBV19	-	-	TRBJ2-3
CASSLSTGGVYGYTF	TGTGCCAGCAGTTTATCGACAGGGGGCGTCTATGGCTACACCTTC	TRBV28	TRBD1	few	TRBJ1-2
CASSLAEEMAFF	TGTGCCAGCAGCTTAGCCGAGGAGATGGCTTTCTTT	TRBV7-9	-	-	TRBJ1-1
CASSEWGSNEKLFF	TGTGCCAGCAGTGAATGGGGCAGCAATGAAAAACTGTTTTTT	TRBV6-1	-	-	TRBJ1-4
CASSLQGPSQGYTF	TGTGCCAGTAGCCTACAGGGGCCGAGTCAAGGCTACACCTTC	TRBV19	TRBD1	-	TRBJ1-2
CASSQGRDTSRSTEAFF	TGCGCCAGCAGCCAAGGCCGCGACACGTCTCGGAGCACTGAAGCTTTCTTT	TRBV4-1	-	-	TRBJ1-1
CASSLSDRPGGELFF	TGTGCCAGCAGCTTAAGCGACAGGCCTGGAGGGGAGCTGTTTTTT	TRBV7-6	-	-	TRBJ2-2
CASSSGQGGTEAFF	TGCGCCAGCAGCTCTGGACAGGGGGGCACTGAAGCTTTCTTT	TRBV5-1	TRBD1	once	TRBJ1-1
CASSFNPSYNEQFF	TGTGCCAGCAGCTTTAATCCTTCCTACAATGAGCAGTTCTTC	TRBV11-2	-	-	TRBJ2-1
CASSFLAGITDTQYF	TGTGCCAGCAGTTTCCTAGCGGGGATCACAGATACGCAGTATTTT	TRBV27	TRBD2	few	TRBJ2-3
CASTPGPGDEQFF	TGTGCCAGCACTCCAGGCCCAGGCGATGAGCAGTTCTTC	TRBV6-5	-	-	TRBJ2-1
CASSGSSSGASYEQYF	TGTGCCAGCAGCGGCTCCTCTAGCGGAGCCTCCTACGAGCAGTACTTC	TRBV7-9	TRBD2	few	TRBJ2-7
CASSLGHSGRETQYF	TGTGCCAGCAGTCTTGGGCATTCCGGGAGGGAGACCCAGTACTTC	TRBV6-5	TRBD2	-	TRBJ2-5